This T cell receptor beta chain was obtained from a study of T cell changes during pregnancy in multiple sclerosis. Germline V gene data show CDR1 as SGHRS and CDR2 as YFSETQ. This CDR3 region has 14 residues. The V end lost 5 bases, the J end lost 2 bases, and 13 bases lay between the germline ends. Profiling relied on immunoSEQ multiplex PCR, and the TCRdb table lists in-frame clones only, not all of them. The sample lists around 56,000 clones, 88% occurring once. The sequenced sample was CD4+ T cells from peripheral blood mononuclear cells, obtained in the third trimester of pregnancy. This chain links TRBV5-1 with TRBJ1-2; D is possibly TRBD1 (5 bases). The clonotype originates from a female donor with multiple sclerosis, enrolled in a pregnancy study. The CDR3: CASRSEAGNYGYTF. The DNA of the CDR3 is TGCGCCAGCAGAAGTGAAGCAGGGAACTATGGCTACACCTTC.